The 9 T cell receptor beta chains below all came from one sample that was sequenced in a study of breast tumors, draining lymph nodes, adjacent tissues (dated by TCRdb to between 2015 and 2016). The axillary draining lymph nodes of breast cancer patients were the source of the lymph node samples. Library creation used multiplex PCR. The sequencing machine was an Illumina HiSeq 2000. TCRdb itself trimmed the public reads at Q25 with fastp, ran MiXCR and retained productive beta chains. Here each entry gathers all rows of one CDR3 protein and keeps the most common genes and DNA. Within this sample are approximately 150,000 distinct CDR3 sequences, with 33% of them counted one time only. Jointly, the top ten make up 3% to 4% of the sample. The sequenced sample was axillary lymph node tissue. These receptors all come from a female donor with breast cancer. Some clones in this sample may be carry-over from other donors' samples.

With regard to this clonotype: A much larger clone differs from this one at a single base, so this may be a read error. The V gene is TRBV7-2, the J gene TRBJ1-1, with D unresolved. Between the trimmed V and J ends, which lost 5 bases and 3 bases, there was a span of 10 bases. The CDR3 consists of 13 residues. From germline, CDR1 is SGHTA and CDR2 FQGNSA. CDR3 residues: CASSTTGDTEAFF. DNA of the CDR3: TGTGCCAGCAGCACGACGGGAGACACTGAAGCTTTCTTT.

Concerning this clonotype: This sequence may be a read error, since a much larger clone differs from it by one base. V usage is TRBV6-5 and J usage is TRBJ2-5; weak D call: TRBD2 (6 bases). Germline lookup yields CDR1 MNHEY and CDR2 SVGAGI. The CDR3 is made up of 16 amino acids. The CDR3 sequence: CASSYGGGGYQQTQYF. The DNA of the CDR3 is TGTGCCAGCAGTTATGGGGGAGGCGGGTACCAACAGACCCAGTACTTC.

This clonotype was detected ten times or more. One end of the junction fails to match germline, which may point to a read error. The genes are TRBV9 and TRBJ2-6; D perhaps matches TRBD2 (5 bases). CDR1 is SGDLS, CDR2 YYNGEE, per germline. The CDR3 runs 12 residues. The CDR3 bases are TGTGCCAGCAGAACCGGGGTCAACGTCCTGACTTTC. Its translation: CASRTGVNVLTF.

This clonotype was picked up many times. The CDR3 here is CASSSTRTGTGRYGYTF. The CDR3, as DNA: TGTGCCAGCAGCTCCACCAGGACCGGGACAGGAAGATATGGCTACACCTTC. The chain recombines TRBV7-8 with TRBJ1-2; 8 nucleotides line up with TRBD1. V trimming: 4 bases; J trimming: 5 bases; junction bases outside the gene matches: 15. Germline V CDR1 and CDR2: SGHVS, FQNEAQ. This CDR3 contains 17 residues.

Ten or more counts support this clonotype. The chain uses TRBV15 and TRBJ1-3, with TRBD1 identical over 8 bases. The junction had 4 bases not matched to a gene; V was cut back by 3 bases and J by 0 bases. Germline values: CDR1 LNHNV, CDR2 YYDKDF (reference sequence). The CDR3 has 16 residues. Here the CDR3 DNA reads TGTGCCACCAGCAGGGACAGGGCCTCCTCTGGAAACACCATATATTTT. Residues: CATSRDRASSGNTIYF.

This clonotype was counted at least ten times. The chain carries TRBV5-1 and TRBJ2-5; 8 bases are a match to TRBD2. Germline V gene sequence: CDR1 SGHRS, CDR2 YFSETQ. This CDR3 spans 16 amino acids. The ends lost 0 bases at V and 2 bases at J; junction bases unmatched: 6. The CDR3 here is CASSLGGSGTQETQYF. CDR3 DNA sequence: TGCGCCAGCAGCTTGGGGGGTAGCGGGACTCAAGAGACCCAGTACTTC.

J is TRBJ2-3 and V is TRBV7-3; TRBD2 might be the D (5 bases). Germline-derived CDR1 and CDR2 are SGHTA and FQGTGA. The CDR3 spans 15 residues. The V end lost 0 bases, the J end lost 2 bases, and 9 bases lay between the germline ends. CDR3 in amino acids: CASSLTAGPTDTQYF. The CDR3 bases are TGTGCCAGCAGCTTAACGGCGGGCCCCACAGATACGCAGTATTTT.

This clonotype occurred many times. The junction differs from germline at one of its ends, possibly a read error. The DNA of the CDR3 is TGTGCCAGTAGTTCCGACCTTTCGGGGGGGTACACTGAGCAGTTCTTC. As protein: CASSSDLSGGYTEQFF. The chain joins TRBV19 to TRBJ2-1; 8 bases fit TRBD2. The CDR3 covers 16 residues. Germline lookup yields CDR1 LNHDA and CDR2 SQIVND (reference sequence).

The sample holds many counts of this clonotype. The rearrangement links TRBV6-5 to TRBJ2-2, with 8 bases matching TRBD2. With 0 bases clipped from V and 8 bases from J, the junction kept 5 bases outside the gene matches. The germline gives CDR1 MNHEY, CDR2 SVGAGI. The length of the CDR3 is 15 residues. CDR3 bases: TGTGCCAGCAGTTACTCGAGTTTAGCGGGGGGGGAGCTGTTTTTT. Protein: CASSYSSLAGGELFF.